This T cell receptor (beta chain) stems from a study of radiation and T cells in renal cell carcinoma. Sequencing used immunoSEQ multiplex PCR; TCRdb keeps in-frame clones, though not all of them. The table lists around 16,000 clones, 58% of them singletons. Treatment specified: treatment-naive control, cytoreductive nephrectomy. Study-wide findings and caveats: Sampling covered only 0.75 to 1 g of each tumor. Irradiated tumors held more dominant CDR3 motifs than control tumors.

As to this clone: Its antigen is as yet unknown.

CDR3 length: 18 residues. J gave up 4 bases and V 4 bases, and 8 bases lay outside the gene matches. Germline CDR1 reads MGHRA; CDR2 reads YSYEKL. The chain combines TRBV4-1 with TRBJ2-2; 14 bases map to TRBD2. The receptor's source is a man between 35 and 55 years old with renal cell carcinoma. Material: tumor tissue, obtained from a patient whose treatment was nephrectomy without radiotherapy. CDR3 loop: CASSRGLAGGSGTGELFF. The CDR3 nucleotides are TGCGCCAGCAGCCGAGGACTAGCGGGGGGTTCAGGCACCGGGGAGCTGTTTTTT.